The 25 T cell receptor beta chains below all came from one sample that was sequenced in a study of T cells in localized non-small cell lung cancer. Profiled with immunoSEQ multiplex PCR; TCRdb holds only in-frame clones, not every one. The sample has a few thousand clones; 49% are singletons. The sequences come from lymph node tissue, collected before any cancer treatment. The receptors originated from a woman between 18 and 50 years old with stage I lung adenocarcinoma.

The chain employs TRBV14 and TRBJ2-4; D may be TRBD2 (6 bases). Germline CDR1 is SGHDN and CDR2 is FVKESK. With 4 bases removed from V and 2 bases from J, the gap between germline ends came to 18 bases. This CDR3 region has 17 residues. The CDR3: CASSPPLQGGTKNIQYF. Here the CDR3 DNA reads TGTGCCAGCAGCCCCCCGCTGCAGGGAGGTACCAAAAACATTCAGTACTTC.

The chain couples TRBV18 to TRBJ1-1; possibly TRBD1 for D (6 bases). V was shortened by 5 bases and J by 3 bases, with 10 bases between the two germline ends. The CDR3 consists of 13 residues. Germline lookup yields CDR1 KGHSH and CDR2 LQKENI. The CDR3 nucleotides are TGTGCCAGCTCAGCAGGGGAGGACACTGAAGCTTTCTTT. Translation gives CASSAGEDTEAFF.

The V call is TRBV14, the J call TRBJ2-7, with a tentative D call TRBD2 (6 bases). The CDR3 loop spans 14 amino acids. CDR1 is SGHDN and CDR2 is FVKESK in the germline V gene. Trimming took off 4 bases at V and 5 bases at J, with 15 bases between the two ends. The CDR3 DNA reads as TGTGCCAGCAGCCGGGGTGGGGGGATTCACGAGCAGTACTTC. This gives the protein CASSRGGGIHEQYF.

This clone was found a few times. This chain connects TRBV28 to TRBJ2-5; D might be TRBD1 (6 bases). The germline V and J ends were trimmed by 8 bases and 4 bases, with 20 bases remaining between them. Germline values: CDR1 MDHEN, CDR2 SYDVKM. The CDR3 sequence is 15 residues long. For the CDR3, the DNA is TGTGCCAGCGAGGCCGCTCGAGACAGGTCAGAGACCCAGTACTTC. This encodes CASEAARDRSETQYF.

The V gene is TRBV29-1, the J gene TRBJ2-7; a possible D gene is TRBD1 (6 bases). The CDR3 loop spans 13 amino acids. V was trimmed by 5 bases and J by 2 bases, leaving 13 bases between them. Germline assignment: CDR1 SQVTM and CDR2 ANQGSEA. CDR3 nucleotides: TGCAGCGTTAGCCCTGACAGGCCCTACGAGCAGTACTTC. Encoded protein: CSVSPDRPYEQYF.

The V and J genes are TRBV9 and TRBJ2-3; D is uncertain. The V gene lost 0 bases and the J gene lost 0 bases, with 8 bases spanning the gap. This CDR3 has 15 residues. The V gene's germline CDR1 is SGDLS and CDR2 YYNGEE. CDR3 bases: TGTGCCAGCAGCGTAGGTCTTACTAGCACAGATACGCAGTATTTT. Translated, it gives CASSVGLTSTDTQYF.

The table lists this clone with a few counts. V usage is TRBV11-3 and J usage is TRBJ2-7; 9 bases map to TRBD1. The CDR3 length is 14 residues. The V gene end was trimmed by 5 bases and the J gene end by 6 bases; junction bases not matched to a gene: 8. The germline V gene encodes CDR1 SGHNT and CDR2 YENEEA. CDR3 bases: TGTGCCAGCAGCGTCGGACAGGGGACGGGCGAGCAGTACTTC. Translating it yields CASSVGQGTGEQYF.

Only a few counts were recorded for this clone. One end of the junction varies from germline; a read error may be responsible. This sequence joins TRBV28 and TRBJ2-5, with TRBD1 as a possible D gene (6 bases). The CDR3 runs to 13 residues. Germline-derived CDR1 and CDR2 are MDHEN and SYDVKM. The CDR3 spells CASERSEGETQYF. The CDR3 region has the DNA TGTGCCAGCGAACGGAGTGAGGGGGAGACCCAATACTTC.

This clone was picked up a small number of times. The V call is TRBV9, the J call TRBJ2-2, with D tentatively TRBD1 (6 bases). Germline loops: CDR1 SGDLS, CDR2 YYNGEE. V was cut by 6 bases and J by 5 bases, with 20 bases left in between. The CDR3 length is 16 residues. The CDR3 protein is CASIIMRQDRTGELFF. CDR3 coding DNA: TGTGCCAGCATTATCATGAGACAGGATAGGACCGGGGAGCTGTTTTTT.

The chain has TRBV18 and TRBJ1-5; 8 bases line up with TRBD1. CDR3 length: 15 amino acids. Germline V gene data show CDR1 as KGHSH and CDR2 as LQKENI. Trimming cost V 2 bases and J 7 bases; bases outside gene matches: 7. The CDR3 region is CASSPGQGFRQPQHF. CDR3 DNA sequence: TGTGCCAGCTCACCAGGACAGGGATTTAGGCAGCCCCAGCATTTT.

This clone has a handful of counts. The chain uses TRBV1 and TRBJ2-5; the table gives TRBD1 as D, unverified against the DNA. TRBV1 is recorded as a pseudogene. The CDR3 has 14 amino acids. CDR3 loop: CASSHRDSRETQYF. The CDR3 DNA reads TGCGCCAGCAGCCACCGGGACAGCCGAGAGACCCAGTACTTC.

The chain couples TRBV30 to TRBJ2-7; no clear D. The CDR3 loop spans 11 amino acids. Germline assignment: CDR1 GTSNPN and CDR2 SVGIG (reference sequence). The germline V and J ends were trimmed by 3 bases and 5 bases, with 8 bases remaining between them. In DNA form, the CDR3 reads TGTGCCTGGAGCCCCAGAAACGAGCAGTACTTC. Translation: CAWSPRNEQYF.

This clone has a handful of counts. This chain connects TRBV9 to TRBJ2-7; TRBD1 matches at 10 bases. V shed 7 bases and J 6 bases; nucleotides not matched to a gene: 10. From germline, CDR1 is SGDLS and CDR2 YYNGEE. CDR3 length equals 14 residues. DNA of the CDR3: TGTGCCAGCGGGAGGGGACAGGGGTTCGGCGAGCAGTACTTC. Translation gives CASGRGQGFGEQYF.

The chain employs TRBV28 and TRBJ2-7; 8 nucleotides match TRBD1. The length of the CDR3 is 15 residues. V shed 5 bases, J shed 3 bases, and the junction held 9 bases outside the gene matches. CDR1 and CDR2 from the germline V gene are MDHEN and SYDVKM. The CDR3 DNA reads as TGTGCCAGCAGTCAACAGGGGGTAGCGTTCTACGAGCAGTACTTC. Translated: CASSQQGVAFYEQYF.

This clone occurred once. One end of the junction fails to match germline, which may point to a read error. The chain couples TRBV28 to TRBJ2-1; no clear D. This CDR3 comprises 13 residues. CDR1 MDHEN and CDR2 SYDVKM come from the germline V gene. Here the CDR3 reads CASTVGSSNEQFF. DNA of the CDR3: TGTGCCAGCACGGTCGGATCCTCCAATGAGCAGTTCTTC. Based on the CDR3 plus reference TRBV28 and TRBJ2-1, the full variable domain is DVKVTQSSRYLVKRTGEKVFLECVQDMDHENMFWYRQDPGLGLRLIYFSYDVKMKEKGDIPEGYSVSREKKERFSLILESASTNQTSMYLCASTVGSSNEQFFGPGTRLTVL.

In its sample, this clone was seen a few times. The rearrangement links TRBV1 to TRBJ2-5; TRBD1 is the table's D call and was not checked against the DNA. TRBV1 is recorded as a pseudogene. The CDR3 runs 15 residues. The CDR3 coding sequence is TGCGCCAGCAGCCAAGGCGGGACAGCACAAGAGACCCAGTACTTC. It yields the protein CASSQGGTAQETQYF.

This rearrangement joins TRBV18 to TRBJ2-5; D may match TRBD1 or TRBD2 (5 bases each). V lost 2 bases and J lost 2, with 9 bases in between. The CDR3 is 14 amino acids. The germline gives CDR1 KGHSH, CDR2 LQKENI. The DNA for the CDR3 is TGTGCCAGCTCACCAGAGGGGTCGCAAGAGACCCAGTACTTC. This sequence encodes CASSPEGSQETQYF.

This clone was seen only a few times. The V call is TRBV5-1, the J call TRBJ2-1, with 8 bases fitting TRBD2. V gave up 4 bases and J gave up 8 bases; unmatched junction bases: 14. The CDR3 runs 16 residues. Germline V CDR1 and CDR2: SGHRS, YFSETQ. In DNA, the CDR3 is TGCGCCAGCAGCCAAGTGTTACGGGAGGGCCTCCATGAGCAGTTCTTC. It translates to CASSQVLREGLHEQFF.

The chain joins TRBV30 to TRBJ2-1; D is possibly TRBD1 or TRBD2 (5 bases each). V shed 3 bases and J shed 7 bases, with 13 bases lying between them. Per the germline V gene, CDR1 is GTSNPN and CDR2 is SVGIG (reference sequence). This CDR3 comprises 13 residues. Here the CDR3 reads CAWSGLGVNEQFF. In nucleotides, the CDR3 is TGTGCCTGGAGCGGTCTGGGGGTGAATGAGCAGTTCTTC.

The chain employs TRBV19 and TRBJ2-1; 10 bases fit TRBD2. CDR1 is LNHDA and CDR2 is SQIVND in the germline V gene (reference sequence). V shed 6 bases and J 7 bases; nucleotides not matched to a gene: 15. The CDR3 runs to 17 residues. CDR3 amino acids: CASSNYRLAGVRNEQFF. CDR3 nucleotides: TGTGCCAGTAGCAACTATCGTCTAGCGGGAGTTAGGAATGAGCAGTTCTTC.

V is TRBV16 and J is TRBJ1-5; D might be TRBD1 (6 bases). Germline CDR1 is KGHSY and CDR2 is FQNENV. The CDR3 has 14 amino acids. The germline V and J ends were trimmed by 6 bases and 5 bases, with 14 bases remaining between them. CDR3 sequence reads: CASRQPGVDQPQHF. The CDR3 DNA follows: TGTGCCAGCAGACAGCCAGGGGTCGATCAGCCCCAGCATTTT.

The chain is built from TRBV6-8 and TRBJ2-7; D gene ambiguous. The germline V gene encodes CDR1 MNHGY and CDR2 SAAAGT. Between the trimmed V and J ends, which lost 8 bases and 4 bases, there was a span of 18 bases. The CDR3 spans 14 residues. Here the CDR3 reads CASGRQAVTYEQYF. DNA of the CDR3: TGTGCCAGCGGTAGACAAGCAGTGACATACGAGCAGTACTTC.

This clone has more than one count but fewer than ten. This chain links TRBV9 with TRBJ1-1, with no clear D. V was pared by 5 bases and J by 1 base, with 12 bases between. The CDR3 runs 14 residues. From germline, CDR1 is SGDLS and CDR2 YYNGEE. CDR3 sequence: CASSLLSRNTEAFF. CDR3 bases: TGTGCCAGCAGTCTACTATCGAGGAACACTGAAGCTTTCTTT. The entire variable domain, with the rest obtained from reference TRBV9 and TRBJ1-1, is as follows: DSGVTQTPKHLITATGQRVTLRCSPRSGDLSVYWYQQSLDQGLQFLIQYYNGEERAKGNILERFSAQQFPDLHSELNLSSLELGDSALYFCASSLLSRNTEAFFGQGTRLTVV.

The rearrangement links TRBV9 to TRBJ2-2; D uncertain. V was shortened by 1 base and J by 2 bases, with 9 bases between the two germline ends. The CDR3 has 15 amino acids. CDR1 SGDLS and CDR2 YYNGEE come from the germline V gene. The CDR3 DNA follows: TGTGCCAGCAGCGTAAGTGTGGGAAACACCGGGGAGCTGTTTTTT. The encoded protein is CASSVSVGNTGELFF.

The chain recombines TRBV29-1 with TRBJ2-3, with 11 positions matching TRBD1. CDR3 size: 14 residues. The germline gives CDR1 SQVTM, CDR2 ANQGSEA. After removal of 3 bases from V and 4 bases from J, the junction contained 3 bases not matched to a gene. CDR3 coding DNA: TGCAGCGTTGACTTGGGACAGGGGGCAGATACGCAGTATTTT. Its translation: CSVDLGQGADTQYF.